The entry below gives a single T cell receptor (beta chain) sequence along with its context. Antigen: not known. Treatment of the sample: oral pan-JAK inhibitor, 5-10 mg twice daily. In alopecia areata patients, both lesional scalp punch biopsies and peripheral blood were collected. These data belong to a study of CD8+ T cells in alopecia areata. Study overall: Dosing with tofacitinib proceeded for 6 to 18 months, followed by 6 months off drug. Study-wide results and caveats: Amid tofacitinib therapy, many expanded lesional clones stayed present in scalp and blood. Across lesional scalp, and particularly alopecia totalis/universalis, clonality surpassed that of normal scalp. Clonality in the scalp and expanded CD8+ clones ranked among the top 100 were significantly decreased by tofacitinib.

Reverse transcribed after extraction, RNA yielded cDNA as the sequencing template. The table came from immunoSEQ multiplex PCR; TCRdb's copy has only in-frame clones and leaves some out. The repertoire has fewer than 9,500 clones, around three fifths of them found once; the top ten carry about an eighth. The clonotype was recovered from a human donor with alopecia areata. Source: skin, taken at week 4, from a patient treated with tofacitinib.

CDR3: CASSLAGTSNYGYTF. The DNA for the CDR3 is TGCGCCAGCAGCCTGGCGGGCACCTCTAACTATGGCTACACCTTC. The rearrangement joins TRBV4-3 to TRBJ1-2; D remains unclear. CDR3 length: 15 residues. Germline CDR1 and CDR2: LGHNA and YSLEER. Trimming removed 4 bases from V and 0 bases from J, with 12 bases in between.